The 6 T cell receptor beta chains presented below share a single source sample, sequenced in a study of T-cell reconstitution after alpha-beta-depleted transplantation in children. Unique molecular identifiers were used in preparing the TCRbeta library. TCRdb independently ran MiXCR on the PCR reads; one entry per CDR3 protein. This table has around 490,000 distinct CDR3 sequences, around 10% appearing once. Sequenced here: PBMCs, mostly from graft donor cells, sampled 180 days after TCRalphabeta/CD19-depleted stem cell transplant. The receptors shown here come from a female patient aged 2-10 years who had a stem cell transplant for aplastic anemia, so the T cells may come from the graft donor.

The chain carries TRBV12-3 or TRBV12-4 and TRBJ1-2; possibly TRBD1 for D (6 bases). The CDR3 contains 15 residues. The germline V and J ends were trimmed by 5 bases and 7 bases, with 20 bases remaining between them. DNA of the CDR3: TGTGCCAGCAGTAAATACCGGGACACTCGACGTGGCTACACCTTC. This sequence encodes CASSKYRDTRRGYTF.

This clonotype has more than one count but fewer than ten. The chain uses TRBV15 and TRBJ1-2; TRBD1 aligns across 9 bases. Germline V gene sequence: CDR1 LNHNV, CDR2 YYDKDF (reference sequence). There are 15 residues in the CDR3. Trimming cost V 5 bases and J 4 bases; bases outside gene matches: 8. CDR3 sequence reads: CATSSRTGDAYGYTF. In DNA form, the CDR3 reads TGTGCCACCAGCTCCCGGACAGGGGACGCCTATGGCTACACCTTC.

The genes are TRBV5-5 and TRBJ1-1; D gene uncertain. Germline assignment: CDR1 SGHKS and CDR2 YYEKEE (reference sequence). The CDR3 length is 15 residues. Trimming left V 3 bases short and J 0 bases short, with 12 bases between. In nucleotides, the CDR3 is TGTGCCAGCAGCTGGGGTTCGGGTATGAACACTGAAGCTTTCTTT. This encodes CASSWGSGMNTEAFF.

This clonotype came up many times. The J gene is TRBJ1-1, the V gene TRBV5-1; the D gene is possibly TRBD1 (5 bases). Germline CDR1 SGHRS, CDR2 YFSETQ. The CDR3 runs 14 residues. The V and J ends lost 5 bases and 3 bases respectively, with 14 bases between them. This CDR3 is CASRAPQGYTEAFF. The CDR3, as DNA: TGCGCCAGCAGAGCCCCCCAGGGATACACTGAAGCTTTCTTT.

J is TRBJ2-1 and V is TRBV7-2; no firm D call. V lost 1 base to trimming and J lost 3 bases, with 13 bases between them. The CDR3 is made up of 16 amino acids. The germline V gene encodes CDR1 SGHTA and CDR2 FQGNSA. CDR3 in DNA: TGTGCCAGCAGCTTAGGCAAGGTCCAAGGCTACAATGAGCAGTTCTTC. Translating it yields CASSLGKVQGYNEQFF.

The genes are TRBV10-3 and TRBJ2-5; D is uncertain. Germline V gene lookup returns CDR1 ENHRY and CDR2 SYGVKD. The CDR3 is 15 residues long. Trimming took 0 bases from V and 7 from J, leaving 15 bases between them. CDR3 sequence: CAISESSASTWTQYF. The CDR3 bases are TGTGCCATCAGTGAGTCGTCAGCCTCCACGTGGACCCAGTACTTC.